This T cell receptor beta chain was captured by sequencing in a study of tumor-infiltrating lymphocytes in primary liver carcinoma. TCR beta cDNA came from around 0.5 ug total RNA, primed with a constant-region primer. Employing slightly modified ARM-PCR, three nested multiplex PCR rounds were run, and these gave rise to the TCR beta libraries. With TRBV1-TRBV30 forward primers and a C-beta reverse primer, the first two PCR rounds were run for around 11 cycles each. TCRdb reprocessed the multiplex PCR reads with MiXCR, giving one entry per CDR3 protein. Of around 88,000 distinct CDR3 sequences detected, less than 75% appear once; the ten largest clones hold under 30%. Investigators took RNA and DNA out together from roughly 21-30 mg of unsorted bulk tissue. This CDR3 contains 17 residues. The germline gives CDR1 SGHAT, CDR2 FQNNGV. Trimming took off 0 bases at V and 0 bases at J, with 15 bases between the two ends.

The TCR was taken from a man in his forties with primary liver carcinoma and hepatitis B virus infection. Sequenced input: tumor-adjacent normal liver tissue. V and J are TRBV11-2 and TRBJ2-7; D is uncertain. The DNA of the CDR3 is TGTGCCAGCAGCTTAGACCCATTCATGTCCCTCTCCTACGAGCAGTACTTC. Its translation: CASSLDPFMSLSYEQYF.